A single sample is the source of the 25 T cell receptor beta chains below, sequenced in a study of blood T cell repertoires in COVID-19. Sequencing was performed with immunoSEQ multiplex PCR; in TCRdb, only in-frame clones are kept and a portion is missing. The profile covers about 400,000 clones, with roughly 85% appearing a single time and approximately 2% taken by the ten largest. Sequences were obtained from PBMCs or T cells enriched from blood (not recorded which). These receptors originate from a woman younger than 35 with acute COVID-19.

This clone was detected only a few times. V usage is TRBV6-1 and J usage is TRBJ1-5; no definite D call. Germline loops: CDR1 MNHNS, CDR2 SASEGT. V was pared by 2 bases and J by 11 bases, with 13 bases between. The CDR3 is 13 residues long. CDR3 bases: TGTGCCAGCAGTGAAAGCAGGCCGTCAGCCCAGCATTTT. It encodes CASSESRPSAQHF.

The chain employs TRBV2 and TRBJ1-5, with 11 bases matching TRBD1. CDR3 length: 15 residues. J gave up 0 bases and V 6 bases, and 1 base lay outside the gene matches. Germline CDR1 and CDR2: SNHLY and FYNNEI. The CDR3 DNA follows: TGTGCCAGCAGGGGGACAGGGGGTAGCAATCAGCCCCAGCATTTT. It translates to CASRGTGGSNQPQHF.

The CDR3 region is CASSLRTGELFF. The CDR3 bases are TGTGCCAGCAGTTTGCGCACCGGGGAGCTGTTTTTT. The V gene is TRBV28, the J gene TRBJ2-2; no clear D. The CDR3 has 12 amino acids. Trimming took off 3 bases at V and 4 bases at J, with 3 bases between the two ends. Germline CDR1 reads MDHEN; CDR2 reads SYDVKM.

The rearrangement uses TRBV14 and TRBJ1-6; 9 bases agree with TRBD1. Germline V lookup: CDR1 SGHDN, CDR2 FVKESK. The CDR3 covers 14 residues. J lost 6 bases, V lost 8 bases, and 5 bases had no gene match. CDR3 nucleotide sequence: TGTGCCAGCCGACCGGGACAGGGTAATTCACCCCTCCACTTT. This codes for CASRPGQGNSPLHF.

The chain couples TRBV7-2 to TRBJ1-5, with a tentative D call TRBD1 (6 bases). V was clipped by 5 bases and J by 0 bases, with 20 bases between them. Germline V gene lookup returns CDR1 SGHTA and CDR2 FQGNSA. The CDR3 totals 18 residues. The CDR3 bases are TGTGCCAGCAGCCTCGGGACAACAAGGCTTTATAGCAATCAGCCCCAGCATTTT. Residues: CASSLGTTRLYSNQPQHF.

The rearrangement links TRBV4-1 to TRBJ2-7; 8 nucleotides match TRBD1. The germline gives CDR1 MGHRA, CDR2 YSYEKL. The CDR3 is 16 amino acids. J was trimmed by 3 bases and V by 3 bases; bases with no gene match: 10. The CDR3 loop reads CASSQARTGLYYEQYF. The DNA for the CDR3 is TGCGCCAGCAGCCAGGCAAGGACAGGGTTGTACTACGAGCAGTACTTC.

The gene calls are TRBV7-9 and TRBJ1-4; tentative D call: TRBD1 (6 bases). The CDR3 is 15 amino acids. Germline loops: CDR1 SEHNR, CDR2 FQNEAQ (reference sequence). V shed 0 bases and J shed 3 bases, with 8 bases lying between them. The CDR3 DNA sequence: TGTGCCAGCAGCTTAGCGGGGGGGCCTAATGAAAAACTGTTTTTT. Its protein product is CASSLAGGPNEKLFF. Supplemented by reference TRBV7-9 and TRBJ1-4, the full variable domain reads DTGVSQNPRHKITKRGQNVTFRCDPISEHNRLYWYRQTLGQGPEFLTYFQNEAQLEKSRLLSDRFSAERPKGSFSTLEIQRTEQGDSAMYLCASSLAGGPNEKLFFGSGTQLSVL.

The V and J genes are TRBV12-3 or TRBV12-4 and TRBJ1-2, with a tentative D call TRBD1 (5 bases). V was clipped by 5 bases and J by 6 bases, with 13 bases between them. The CDR3 length is 13 residues. The CDR3 region is CASSQTEINGYTF. The CDR3 region has the DNA TGTGCCAGCAGTCAGACAGAGATCAATGGCTACACCTTC.

The chain is built from TRBV28 and TRBJ1-2, with D unresolved. Germline loops: CDR1 MDHEN, CDR2 SYDVKM. CDR3 length: 12 residues. Trimming pared 3 bases from V and 4 bases from J, leaving 6 bases between. CDR3 sequence (DNA): TGTGCCAGCAGTTTGTCTTTCTATGGCTACACCTTC. Amino acids: CASSLSFYGYTF.

The chain recombines TRBV10-3 with TRBJ1-1; the D gene is possibly TRBD1 (6 bases). Trimming shortened V by 6 bases and J by 7 bases, and 9 bases separated the two germline ends. This CDR3 has 11 amino acids. Germline V gene data show CDR1 as ENHRY and CDR2 as SYGVKD. CDR3 sequence reads: CAIRGHLEAFF. In DNA form, the CDR3 reads TGTGCCATCAGGGGACACCTTGAAGCTTTCTTT.

This chain joins TRBV3-1 (or the pseudogene TRBV3-2) and TRBJ1-3; D perhaps matches TRBD1 (6 bases). Trimming pared 1 base from V and 1 base from J, leaving 8 bases between. The length of the CDR3 is 15 residues. CDR1 is LGHDT, CDR2 YNNKEL, per germline (reference sequence). CDR3 sequence: CASSQVDRSGNTIYF. CDR3 nucleotide sequence: TGTGCCAGCAGCCAAGTTGACAGGTCTGGAAACACCATATATTTT.

The J gene is TRBJ1-5, the V gene TRBV28; 7 bases are shared with TRBD1. The germline gives CDR1 MDHEN, CDR2 SYDVKM. J gave up 4 bases and V 5 bases, and 8 bases lay outside the gene matches. There are 15 residues in the CDR3. The CDR3, as DNA: TGTGCCAGCAGTCGAGAGGGGGCTTGGAATCAGCCCCAGCATTTT. This sequence encodes CASSREGAWNQPQHF.

V and J are TRBV27 and TRBJ2-7; 9 positions match TRBD2. Germline assignment: CDR1 MNHEY and CDR2 SMNVEV (reference sequence). The CDR3 spans 17 residues. Germline trimming cut 0 bases from V and 3 bases from J; bases unmatched to any gene: 9. Here the CDR3 reads CASSLSGLAGPNYEQYF. In DNA form, the CDR3 reads TGTGCCAGCAGTTTATCGGGCCTAGCGGGACCCAACTACGAGCAGTACTTC.

The V call is TRBV5-1, the J call TRBJ1-6, with 7 positions matching TRBD1. CDR3 length: 13 residues. V shed 2 bases, J shed 9 bases, and the junction held 2 bases outside the gene matches. Germline loops: CDR1 SGHRS, CDR2 YFSETQ. The DNA of the CDR3 is TGCGCCAGCAGCTTCTCAGGGGGTTCACCCCTCCACTTT. Translation gives CASSFSGGSPLHF.

The V and J genes are TRBV30 and TRBJ1-5, with 7 positions matching TRBD1. The CDR3 length is 13 residues. The trim removed 1 base at V and 4 bases at J, leaving 1 base unmatched. Germline V CDR1 and CDR2: GTSNPN, SVGIG (reference sequence). CDR3: CAWSARGNQPQHF. The DNA of the CDR3 is TGTGCCTGGAGTGCCAGGGGGAATCAGCCCCAGCATTTT.

This clone appeared a few times. V gene TRBV19 combines with J gene TRBJ1-1; possible D gene TRBD1, 5 bases. V gave up 5 bases and J gave up 8 bases, with 18 bases separating them. Germline V lookup: CDR1 LNHDA, CDR2 SQIVND (reference sequence). This CDR3 is 14 amino acids long. CDR3 region: CASSASYRRPEAFF. The CDR3 coding sequence is TGTGCCAGTAGTGCGAGTTACAGGCGTCCCGAAGCTTTCTTT. Drawing the rest from reference TRBV19 and TRBJ1-1, the complete variable domain is DGGITQSPKYLFRKEGQNVTLSCEQNLNHDAMYWYRQDPGQGLRLIYYSQIVNDFQKGDIAEGYSVSREKKESFPLTVTSAQKNPTAFYLCASSASYRRPEAFFGQGTRLTVV.

The gene calls are TRBV3-1 (or the pseudogene TRBV3-2) and TRBJ2-7, with TRBD1 matching over 9 bases. CDR3 length: 14 residues. Germline V gene data show CDR1 as LGHDT and CDR2 as YNNKEL (reference sequence). V gave up 6 bases and J gave up 3 bases; unmatched junction bases: 6. The CDR3 sequence: CASRSTGGGYEQYF. For the CDR3, the DNA is TGTGCCAGCAGAAGTACAGGGGGCGGCTACGAGCAGTACTTC.

V usage is TRBV19 and J usage is TRBJ2-7, with 8 bases identical to TRBD1. V shed 7 bases and J 3 bases; nucleotides not matched to a gene: 5. Per the germline V gene, CDR1 is LNHDA and CDR2 is SQIVND (reference sequence). The CDR3 has 13 amino acids. DNA of the CDR3: TGTGCCAGTACAAATGGACAGGGCTACGAGCAGTACTTC. This codes for CASTNGQGYEQYF. The complete variable domain, with remaining parts taken from reference TRBV19 and TRBJ2-7, reads DGGITQSPKYLFRKEGQNVTLSCEQNLNHDAMYWYRQDPGQGLRLIYYSQIVNDFQKGDIAEGYSVSREKKESFPLTVTSAQKNPTAFYLCASTNGQGYEQYFGPGTRLTVT.

This rearrangement joins TRBV9 to TRBJ1-4; D remains unclear. Germline V gives CDR1 SGDLS, CDR2 YYNGEE. The CDR3 totals 15 residues. Trimming removed 4 bases from V and 5 bases from J, with 15 bases in between. CDR3 nucleotides: TGTGCCAGCAGCTCTATGGGAGGGAAGAATGAAAAACTGTTTTTT. Amino acid sequence: CASSSMGGKNEKLFF.

The rearrangement uses TRBV12-3 or TRBV12-4 and TRBJ2-7, with a possible D match to TRBD1 (6 bases). The length of the CDR3 is 13 residues. Trimming left V 2 bases short and J 6 bases short, with 11 bases between. The CDR3 coding sequence is TGTGCCAGCAGTTTAAGGCAGGGGACCGAGCAGTACTTC. Translating it yields CASSLRQGTEQYF.

The CDR3 loop is CAIGGTLRGANVLTF. DNA for the CDR3: TGTGCCATCGGGGGGACGTTGCGTGGGGCCAACGTCCTGACTTTC. The chain employs TRBV10-3 and TRBJ2-6; D possibly corresponds to TRBD2 (6 bases). CDR3 length equals 15 residues. The ends were cut back, 8 bases at V and 3 bases at J, with 14 bases in the middle. The V gene's germline CDR1 is ENHRY and CDR2 SYGVKD.

V gene TRBV10-3 combines with J gene TRBJ2-3; D remains ambiguous. The germline V and J ends were trimmed by 4 bases and 0 bases, with 8 bases remaining between them. CDR3 length equals 14 residues. CDR1 and CDR2 from the germline V gene are ENHRY and SYGVKD. The DNA of the CDR3 is TGTGCCATCAGTGCTGAGTTGAGCACAGATACGCAGTATTTT. It specifies CAISAELSTDTQYF.

The chain uses TRBV12-5 and TRBJ1-1; TRBD1 is a possible D gene (5 bases). The CDR3 loop spans 12 amino acids. V gave up 9 bases and J gave up 1 base, with 9 bases separating them. Germline V lookup: CDR1 LGHNT, CDR2 FRNRAP. The CDR3 here is CASTRENTEAFF. The CDR3 bases are TGTGCTAGCACCAGGGAGAACACTGAAGCTTTCTTT.

CDR3 sequence reads: CSVPDSTLVNGYTF. CDR3 nucleotides: TGCAGCGTCCCGGACAGTACACTAGTGAATGGCTACACCTTC. This chain joins TRBV29-1 and TRBJ1-2, with D possibly being TRBD1 (6 bases). The CDR3 is 14 residues long. V lost 6 bases and J lost 6, with 20 bases in between. Germline V CDR1 and CDR2: SQVTM, ANQGSEA.

The chain joins TRBV9 to TRBJ1-5; D is undetermined. Trimming cost V 2 bases and J 3 bases, with 12 bases left between them. The CDR3 is made up of 15 amino acids. Per the germline V gene, CDR1 is SGDLS and CDR2 is YYNGEE. CDR3 sequence: CASSVSSGNNQPQHF. The DNA of the CDR3 is TGTGCCAGCAGCGTCTCATCAGGAAACAATCAGCCCCAGCATTTT.